This entry lists 6 T cell receptor beta chains sequenced from one sample in a study of identical twins. TCRdb analysed the 5' RACE reads with MiXCR anew, one entry per CDR3 protein. This sample has more than 1.5 million distinct CDR3 sequences, with less than 40% found just once. Sequenced: cord blood. These receptor sequences come from a newborn girl in good health.

The chain has TRBV30 and TRBJ2-7; 14 bases agree with TRBD2. CDR3 length: 17 amino acids. The V gene end was trimmed by 0 bases and the J gene end by 5 bases; junction bases not matched to a gene: 9. Germline loops: CDR1 GTSNPN, CDR2 SVGIG (reference sequence). The DNA for the CDR3 is TGTGCCTGGAGTGTTCGACTAGCGGGGGGGCGTAACCACGAGCAGTACTTC. Amino acid sequence: CAWSVRLAGGRNHEQYF. Complete variable domain (other parts from reference TRBV30 and TRBJ2-7): SQTIHQWPATLVQPVGSPLSLECTVEGTSNPNLYWYRQAAGRGLQLLFYSVGIGQISSEVPQNLSASRPQDRQFILSSKKLLLSDSGFYLCAWSVRLAGGRNHEQYFGPGTRLTVT.

The chain carries TRBV9 and TRBJ2-2; TRBD2 agrees at 9 bases. Trimming took 0 bases from V and 8 from J; bases not matched to a gene: 8. Germline V CDR1 and CDR2: SGDLS, YYNGEE. This CDR3 has 16 residues. The CDR3 reads CASSVGASGMEGELFF. The DNA of the CDR3 is TGTGCCAGCAGCGTAGGGGCTAGCGGGATGGAGGGGGAGCTGTTTTTT.

This clonotype was seen more than once but under ten times. The chain links TRBV11-2 to TRBJ2-3; maybe TRBD2 (6 bases). Per germline, CDR1 SGHAT and CDR2 FQNNGV. This CDR3 is 14 amino acids long. Trimming stripped 6 bases from V and 2 bases from J, with 12 bases between. The CDR3: CASRERVLTDTQYF. The CDR3, as DNA: TGTGCCAGCAGGGAGCGGGTCCTCACAGATACGCAGTATTTT.

V and J are TRBV12-3 or TRBV12-4 and TRBJ1-5; D is unresolved. This CDR3 is 17 amino acids long. Trimming stripped 8 bases from V and 0 bases from J, with 20 bases between. In DNA, the CDR3 is TGTGCCAGCTCCCAGGAGGCCCTGCGATATAGCAATCAGCCCCAGCATTTT. As protein: CASSQEALRYSNQPQHF.

This clonotype was seen a handful of times. The rearrangement links TRBV9 to TRBJ2-3, with D uncertain. V lost 2 bases and J 2 bases, leaving 9 bases between the germline ends. This CDR3 contains 14 residues. CDR1 and CDR2 from the germline V gene are SGDLS and YYNGEE. CDR3 DNA: TGTGCCAGCAGCGTCGACATTCCCACAGATACGCAGTATTTT. Translated: CASSVDIPTDTQYF.

As to this clonotype: Since a much larger clone is just one base distant, this may be a read error. V and J are TRBV21-1 and TRBJ2-6. TRBV21-1 is described as a pseudogene. The CDR3 consists of 13 residues. The CDR3 DNA follows: TGTGCCAGCAGCAACTCTAGGGCCAACGTCCTGACTTTC. Its protein is CASSNSRANVLTF.